This T cell receptor beta chain was captured by sequencing in a study of cytomegalovirus exposure and HLA in healthy donors (dated by TCRdb to between 2016 and 2019). About the investigation overall: An earlier analysis of roughly 570 of the donors reported under 300 Gb of sequence data and 90 million to 120 million unique TCR beta sequences obtained from about 170 million T cells. Around 330 gigabases of sequencing data and roughly 80 million unique TCR sequences made up an early release that covered under 750 HLA-typed donors. The genetic ancestry cluster associated with self-reported Caucasian donors included 70% to 85% of the roughly 410 genotyped donors. The study aimed to test whether signatures of past pathogen exposure could be identified by cataloging public T cell receptors. Using immunosequencing, the study profiled T cell repertoires from some 670 subjects and related those repertoires to cytomegalovirus serostatus. In addition to the first cohort of approximately 650 subjects, a separate validation cohort of approximately 120 different subjects was used. The study combined high-throughput TCR immunosequencing, statistical association of individual TCRs with disease status, and machine learning to predict cytomegalovirus infection status. In a later analysis, previously published TCR beta repertoires from some 640 donors were re-analyzed and high-resolution HLA genotyping was added so that TCR occurrence patterns could be studied. The later analysis used no new phenotypic data to find candidate immune exposures, relying instead on TCR beta sequences and their occurrence across donors. An earlier analysis of 587 of the donors applied high-throughput TCR beta sequencing to assess whether each TCR beta V gene segment acted as functional or pseudogenic. Donor age, sex, ethnicity and CMV serostatus were compiled together with the repertoire data. Genome-wide SNP genotypes for about three fifths of the roughly 700 donors were used in a later genetic analysis, which treated that subset as a discovery cohort. Every discovery cohort repertoire had been produced on one sequencing platform. HLA typing covered class I and class II loci at four-digit resolution. The number of donors typed differed by locus, with about 629-640 for A, B, C, DRB1 and DQB1, 522 for DQA1, over 600 for DPA1, and 472 for DPB1. Because of strong linkage in the cohort, roughly five DR-DQ haplotypes were treated as single units for association and clustering. Among about 370 genotyped donors of the cohort, an average of around 250,000 unique TCR beta nucleotide sequences was sequenced per donor, of which approximately 19% were non-productive. Study-wide conclusions, independent of this receptor: When HLA alleles, especially DR and DQ, strongly co-occurred, TCR associations were difficult to assign to individual alleles. Compared with equally common non-associated chains, HLA-associated TCR beta chains in a later analysis were more clonally expanded and had lower generation probabilities. In vitro tests confirmed that a few of the cytomegalovirus-associated TCR beta chains recognize cytomegalovirus antigens. Cytomegalovirus status was reported to be diagnosed by the classifier with high specificity and sensitivity in both the original and validation cohorts. A further reported finding was that TCR beta sequences accurately predicted the HLA-A and HLA-B alleles for most subjects in the first cohort. Presence/absence analyses assumed roughly uniform sequencing depth across donors, an assumption that may not hold. About 15 rarely observed V segments, including chromosome 9 orphons, were excluded from the earlier analysis of almost 600 of the donors because counts were too low. According to a later analysis, TCR association rates differed among HLA loci, with DRB1 alleles showing the most associated TCRs and HLA-C alleles showing the fewest. An earlier analysis of approximately 530 of the donors showed that most TCR beta V segments appeared in productive rearrangements either about 90% or about 30% of the time, which broadly matched IMGT annotations. In a later analysis, most CMV-associated TCR beta chains were found to appear HLA-restricted, with HLA associations seemingly driven largely by CMV exposure. The only immune exposure information available for the cohort was CMV serostatus. Because some donors lacked HLA typing at each locus, the association tests relied only on the typed subset. Correlated functional status among segregating V segments might be attributable to linkage disequilibrium, but an unknown experimental factor could not be ruled out. An association between a missense DCLRE1C variant and V-gene and J-gene trimming of TCR beta chains was found in a later genetic analysis and replicated in an independent cohort. Most TCR sequences were seen in very few donors, while some public TCRs were found in many individuals. The study gave a list of about 160 TCR beta chains associated with cytomegalovirus. Specific HLA alleles were associated with 16,951 TCR beta sequences at a false discovery rate of 0.05 in a later analysis. The 87-base-pair reads could not distinguish some IMGT-functional V segments, including TRBV6-2 and TRBV6-3, so those segments were excluded. A later genetic analysis reported fewer N-insertions in productive TCRs among donors in an Asian-associated ancestry cluster than the roughly 640-donor mean. Several of the top co-occurrence clusters appeared to be linked to parvovirus B19, influenza, CMV and Epstein-Barr virus, according to a later analysis. A cluster of highly shared sequence variants was judged likely to be a technical artifact of the sequencing pipeline. In this cohort, only TCR beta chains were sequenced, and detectable features were limited by the absence of alpha or paired-chain data. According to the authors, the approach could potentially be generalized to other disease states and immunological phenotypes.

In total, around 600 healthy bone marrow donors made up the cohort. At the time of sampling, every cohort member was nominally healthy, though immune exposures that went unrecorded were likely present. The donor tested CMV seronegative, placing the donor among the 352 seronegative members of the cohort. Each donor provided a peripheral blood sample, and peripheral blood mononuclear cells were used for TCR beta sequencing. The Qiagen DNeasy Blood Extraction Kit was used to extract genomic DNA from the blood cell samples. The library came from the immunoSEQ multiplex PCR assay. For the multiplex PCR, a mixture combining 60 forward primers for TCR Vbeta segments and 13 reverse primers for TCR Jbeta segments was used. Amplification of the CDR3 region of rearranged TCR beta genes was performed with a multiplex PCR assay on genomic DNA. The amplified TCR beta libraries were sequenced on the Illumina HiSeq System as 87-base-pair reads. For the original study's pipeline: In a later analysis, 80 million or so unique TCR beta chains were counted across the roughly 670 repertoires, and around 11 million of these chains were shared by at least two donors. Raw reads were error-corrected and collapsed into unique sequences with a nearest-neighbor algorithm that merged closely related sequences to remove PCR and sequencing errors. Alignment of CDR3 sequences to IMGT reference sequences was used to assign V, D and J gene segments. Each retained sequence needed at least a six-nucleotide match to both a V gene segment and a J gene segment. A rearrangement was called productive if the CDR3 had no stop codons and remained in frame with V and J, and every other rearrangement was called non-productive. CDR3 was defined by IMGT convention, running from the second conserved V-encoded cysteine to the conserved J-encoded phenylalanine. In an earlier analysis of roughly 610 of the donors, sequences lacking an unambiguous match to a single V gene segment were excluded. An earlier analysis of 587 of the donors classified V segments as functional when productive rearrangements were above 56.7% and as segregating when the standard deviation between donors was above 5%. A statistical classification framework was built to diagnose cytomegalovirus status from the catalog of TCR beta chain sequences. V and J gene assignment, in a later analysis, came from comparing TCR nucleotide sequences with IMGT/GENE-DB human TR gene sequences. A later analysis assigned CDR3 sequences and most-parsimonious VDJ recombination scenarios with the TCRdist pipeline. A later analysis defined each TCR beta chain by its CDR3 amino acid sequence plus V-gene family, and excluded reads lacking a unique V-gene family. A later analysis removed several hundred highly shared, low-generation-probability nucleotide sequences to deal with suspected cross-contamination and a sequencing artifact. For each public chain, a later analysis derived a clonal expansion index from normalized ranks of inferred template counts within each repertoire. In a later analysis, generation probabilities were computed using a VDJ recombination model fitted to out-of-frame rearrangements, and the results were checked against IGoR. In a later analysis, TCR-TCR, TCR-HLA and TCR-CMV co-occurrence was scored with hypergeometric tests, and a repertoire-size bias correction was applied to TCR pairs. To estimate false discovery rates, a later analysis permuted the HLA or CMV assignments 20 times. In a later analysis, co-occurring TCRs were grouped using DBSCAN, and TCRdist sequence similarity was added for clustering within HLA-allele-positive subsets. Co-occurrence clustering excluded repertoires with fewer than 30,000 or more than 120,000 public chains, plus five with anomalous nucleotide sharing. TCRdb holds this immuneACCESS table with in-frame rearrangements only. Some clones are missing; in checked studies, unresolved V genes explain under half, and the rest has no known cause. The DNA was the basis for D and trimming; V, J and clone size are from that table. The sample table contains about 190,000 clones; only one count was recorded for roughly 73% of them. The ten biggest clones cover approximately 2% of the sample.

A remark on this clone: This receptor's antigen is unknown. No base qualities exist here, and no much larger clone lies one base off it.

CDR3 length: 15 amino acids, cysteine to phenylalanine. Just the 45-base CDR3 DNA is kept, in frame starting at base 1. The germline V gene specifies SGHRS as CDR1 and YFSETQ as CDR2. V gives up 0 bases and J gives up 5 bases, and the segment between their germline ends measures 11 bases. The chain links TRBV5-1 with TRBJ2-2; a tentative D call is TRBD2 (5 bases match). This TCR was sampled from a woman aged 30 to 39 in good health and CMV-seronegative. Sequencing input: PBMCs. Read as DNA, the sequence is TGCGCCAGCAGCTTGGACAGCCCGGGGACCGGGGAGCTGTTTTTT. The translation is CASSLDSPGTGELFF. The reference TRBV5-1 and TRBJ2-2 proteins fill in what lies around the CDR3, so the full variable domain reads KAGVTQTPRYLIKTRGQQVTLSCSPISGHRSVSWYQQTPGQGLQFLFEYFSETQRNKGNFPGRFSGRQFSNSRSEMNVSTLELGDSALYLCASSLDSPGTGELFFGEGSRLTVL.